This TCR beta chain appears in the sequencing data of a study of T cells and Merkel cell carcinoma outcomes. Germline CDR1 reads SGHAT; CDR2 reads FQNNGV. Trimming removed 5 bases from V and 5 bases from J, with 21 bases in between. CDR3 size: 16 residues. Data came from immunoSEQ multiplex PCR; TCRdb stores just in-frame clones and leaves some out. The repertoire holds roughly 3,500 clones, with around 94% as singletons. Whole-study results and caveats: In Merkel cell carcinoma, repertoire and T-cell density reportedly predicted outcomes.

Comment on this clone: Its antigen is as yet unknown.

The rearrangement links TRBV11-2 to TRBJ2-5; D might be TRBD1 (5 bases). The sequenced sample consisted of tumor tissue from Merkel cell carcinoma. This TCR was recovered from a human donor with Merkel cell carcinoma. The CDR3 sequence is CASSPKAGFLKETQYF. The CDR3 DNA reads as TGTGCCAGCAGCCCCAAGGCAGGGTTTCTTAAGGAGACCCAGTACTTC.